These 25 T cell receptor beta chains were sequenced from one sample in a study of cytomegalovirus exposure and HLA in healthy donors. PCR amplification relied on 60 Vbeta primers (plus 13 Jbeta primers). Libraries were prepared by immunoSEQ multiplex PCR; TCRdb keeps only in-frame clonotypes and omits some of them. The table lists about 84,000 clones, about 60% of them singletons. Sequencing was done on a sample of PBMCs. The receptor set was obtained from a woman in her 40s in good health and CMV-seropositive.

The chain couples TRBV27 to TRBJ1-2; 8 bases are shared with TRBD1. The ends lost 5 bases at V and 2 bases at J; junction bases unmatched: 7. The germline CDR1 and CDR2 sequences are MNHEY and SMNVEV (reference sequence). CDR3 size: 15 residues. In nucleotides, the CDR3 is TGTGCCAGCAGTACGCAGGGGGCGGGAAACTATGGCTACACCTTC. Translated, it gives CASSTQGAGNYGYTF.

The chain has TRBV6-5 and TRBJ2-1; 9 bases are a match to TRBD1. Germline assignment: CDR1 MNHEY and CDR2 SVGAGI. The CDR3 totals 15 residues. Trimming cost V 0 bases and J 10 bases; bases outside gene matches: 7. The DNA for the CDR3 is TGTGCCAGCAGTTACTCCGCCGTTGGACAGGGGGAGCAGTTCTTC. This sequence encodes CASSYSAVGQGEQFF.

In this sample, this clone turned up once. This chain joins TRBV28 and TRBJ2-1; D is uncertain. The germline gives CDR1 MDHEN, CDR2 SYDVKM. The V gene lost 5 bases and the J gene lost 0 bases, with 14 bases spanning the gap. This CDR3 region has 16 residues. CDR3 coding DNA: TGTGCCAGCAGTCCAGGATCGCCAAGCTCCTACAATGAGCAGTTCTTC. This encodes CASSPGSPSSYNEQFF. Full variable domain (rest looked up from reference TRBV28 and TRBJ2-1): DVKVTQSSRYLVKRTGEKVFLECVQDMDHENMFWYRQDPGLGLRLIYFSYDVKMKEKGDIPEGYSVSREKKERFSLILESASTNQTSMYLCASSPGSPSSYNEQFFGPGTRLTVL.

The chain links TRBV7-2 to TRBJ1-2; TRBD1 is a possible D gene (5 bases). This CDR3 spans 13 amino acids. V lost 7 bases, J lost 8 bases, and 17 bases lay in between. The germline V gene has CDR1 SGHTA and CDR2 FQGNSA. The CDR3 spells CASNEGEVGGYTF. CDR3 nucleotides: TGTGCCAGCAACGAAGGGGAGGTTGGGGGCTACACCTTC.

The rearrangement uses TRBV4-1 and TRBJ2-3; a possible D gene is TRBD1 (6 bases). In germline, CDR1 is MGHRA, CDR2 YSYEKL. The V end was cut by 1 base, the J end by 2 bases, with 13 bases between. The CDR3 length is 16 residues. The CDR3 sequence is CASSQGVQGPTDTQYF. The CDR3 DNA reads TGCGCCAGCAGCCAAGGGGTGCAGGGGCCCACAGATACGCAGTATTTT.

The sample holds a few counts of this clone. The chain combines TRBV30 with TRBJ2-7, with a possible D match to TRBD2 (6 bases). CDR1 is GTSNPN and CDR2 is SVGIG in the germline V gene (reference sequence). V dropped 7 bases and J dropped 0 bases, with 16 bases sitting between them. This CDR3 contains 14 residues. In nucleotides, the CDR3 is TGTGCCTCCCGAAGTAGCGGTAGCTCCTACGAGCAGTACTTC. Translating gives CASRSSGSSYEQYF.

The sample holds a few counts of this clone. The gene calls are TRBV19 and TRBJ1-5; 8 bases are a match to TRBD1. Germline lookup yields CDR1 LNHDA and CDR2 SQIVND (reference sequence). Losses at the gene ends were 5 bases for V and 7 bases for J; bases not matched to a gene: 7. The CDR3 contains 14 residues. The DNA of the CDR3 is TGTGCCAGTAGTCGAACAGGGGGAGGGCAGCCCCAGCATTTT. Translating gives CASSRTGGGQPQHF.

DNA of the CDR3: TGTGCCAGCTCACCCTTCCAGGACAGGGGCCAGCCCCAGCATTTT. Amino acid sequence: CASSPFQDRGQPQHF. The V call is TRBV18, the J call TRBJ1-5, with 9 bases identical to TRBD1. CDR1 and CDR2 (germline): KGHSH, LQKENI. The CDR3 covers 15 residues. V shed 3 bases and J 7 bases; nucleotides not matched to a gene: 7.

The rearrangement links TRBV18 to TRBJ1-1; TRBD1 agrees at 7 bases. Trimming removed 3 bases from V and 6 bases from J; junction bases left unmatched: 4. The CDR3 runs to 13 residues. Germline CDR1 is KGHSH and CDR2 is LQKENI. The CDR3 DNA follows: TGTGCCAGCTCACCCTCTCAGGGGGCTGAAGCTTTCTTT. Translated: CASSPSQGAEAFF.

The chain's CDR3 is CASNAGAGLAGGIGGELFF. In DNA, the CDR3 is TGTGCCAGCAACGCCGGAGCGGGGCTAGCGGGAGGAATCGGCGGGGAGCTGTTTTTT. This chain uses TRBV5-4 with TRBJ2-2; 11 positions match TRBD2. This CDR3 has 19 amino acids. V lost 6 bases and J lost 7; bases outside the gene matches: 20. Germline CDR1 is SGHNT and CDR2 is YYREEE (reference sequence).

The chain joins TRBV27 to TRBJ1-1; D gene uncertain. CDR1 is MNHEY, CDR2 SMNVEV, per germline (reference sequence). This CDR3 spans 11 amino acids. Trimming stripped 3 bases from V and 6 bases from J, with 5 bases between. The CDR3 nucleotides read TGTGCCAGCAGTTTGGGCCCTGAAGCTTTCTTT. Translation: CASSLGPEAFF.

This clone was picked up a small number of times. Mismatch with germline at one junction end may stem from a read error. The chain joins TRBV20-1 to TRBJ2-7; 9 positions agree with TRBD1. The CDR3 totals 8 residues. CDR1 is DFQATT and CDR2 is SNEGSKA in the germline V gene (reference sequence). The CDR3 nucleotides are TGCAGTCCTGGGACAGGGTCATTC. It is translated as CSPGTGSF.

The chain is built from TRBV7-2 and TRBJ2-1, with TRBD1 as a possible D gene (5 bases). Trimming stripped 5 bases from V and 9 bases from J, with 14 bases between. The CDR3 length is 13 residues. Germline CDR1 and CDR2: SGHTA and FQGNSA. DNA of the CDR3: TGTGCCAGCAGCCCCCCCAAAGGGGCTGAGCAGTTCTTC. Protein sequence: CASSPPKGAEQFF.

The J gene is TRBJ1-1, the V gene TRBV12-5; TRBD1 might be the D (6 bases). The CDR3 loop spans 15 amino acids. The V end lost 6 bases, the J end lost 4 bases, and 18 bases lay between the germline ends. Germline V gives CDR1 LGHNT, CDR2 FRNRAP. For the CDR3, the DNA is TGTGCTAGTGGACGAAACACAGGGCAAGGCACTGAAGCTTTCTTT. Residues: CASGRNTGQGTEAFF. Using reference TRBV12-5 and TRBJ1-1 for the parts outside the CDR3, the full variable domain is DARVTQTPRHKVTEMGQEVTMRCQPILGHNTVFWYRQTMMQGLELLAYFRNRAPLDDSGMPKDRFSAEMPDATLATLKIQPSEPRDSAVYFCASGRNTGQGTEAFFGQGTRLTVV.

The genes are TRBV29-1 and TRBJ2-5; possible D gene TRBD2, 5 bases. The CDR3 contains 13 residues. Deletions cut 3 bases from V and 2 bases from J, with 10 bases between. Germline V gene data show CDR1 as SQVTM and CDR2 as ANQGSEA. CDR3: CSVDEGPQETQYF. CDR3 coding DNA: TGCAGCGTTGATGAGGGCCCACAAGAGACCCAGTACTTC.

The chain joins TRBV9 to TRBJ2-3; 7 nucleotides agree with TRBD2. The CDR3 is 15 amino acids. With V trimmed by 5 bases and J by 2 bases, 8 bases remained unmatched. Germline V gene sequence: CDR1 SGDLS, CDR2 YYNGEE. The CDR3 bases are TGTGCCAGCAGTACTACTAGCGTTATCACAGATACGCAGTATTTT. Translated, it gives CASSTTSVITDTQYF.

This clone was seen more than once but under ten times. The chain carries TRBV19 and TRBJ1-1; no clear D gene. CDR3 length: 12 residues. V lost 7 bases and J 1 base, leaving 7 bases between the germline ends. Per germline, CDR1 LNHDA and CDR2 SQIVND (reference sequence). DNA for the CDR3: TGTGCCAGTAAAACTGGGAACACTGAAGCTTTCTTT. Its protein is CASKTGNTEAFF. The full variable domain, in which reference TRBV19 and TRBJ1-1 provide the parts outside the CDR3, is DGGITQSPKYLFRKEGQNVTLSCEQNLNHDAMYWYRQDPGQGLRLIYYSQIVNDFQKGDIAEGYSVSREKKESFPLTVTSAQKNPTAFYLCASKTGNTEAFFGQGTRLTVV.

The chain recombines TRBV11-2 with TRBJ1-2, with 8 nucleotides matching TRBD1. The length of the CDR3 is 14 residues. Trimming cost V 3 bases and J 8 bases; bases outside gene matches: 8. Germline CDR1 SGHAT, CDR2 FQNNGV. CDR3 bases: TGTGCCAGCAGCTTCGGGACAGGCGGCTTCGGCTACACCTTC. Translating it yields CASSFGTGGFGYTF.

This clone was found many times. The J gene is TRBJ1-4, the V gene TRBV27; D is unresolved. The CDR3 runs 15 residues. Trimming pared 0 bases from V and 7 bases from J, leaving 12 bases between. Germline CDR1 reads MNHEY; CDR2 reads SMNVEV (reference sequence). Written as DNA, the CDR3 is TGTGCCAGCAGTTTATCGTACACCCTTGGTGAAAAACTGTTTTTT. It translates to CASSLSYTLGEKLFF.

This clone was seen a handful of times. CDR3 residues: CASSLTSGYPNEQFF. The DNA of the CDR3 is TGTGCCAGCAGTTTAACTAGCGGGTATCCAAATGAGCAGTTCTTC. The J gene is TRBJ2-1, the V gene TRBV6-6; 9 bases fit TRBD2. The V and J ends lost 4 bases and 7 bases, in that order; junction bases with no gene match: 8. The CDR3 spans 15 residues. From germline, CDR1 is MNHNY and CDR2 SVGAGI (reference sequence).

The chain couples TRBV5-4 to TRBJ2-1; 14 positions match TRBD2. The CDR3 loop spans 18 amino acids. V lost 4 bases, J lost 4 bases, and 10 bases stayed unmatched. Germline-derived CDR1 and CDR2 are SGHNT and YYREEE (reference sequence). The CDR3 sequence is CASSPGLAGDGLYNEQFF. In nucleotides, the CDR3 is TGTGCCAGCAGCCCGGGACTAGCGGGAGACGGTCTTTACAATGAGCAGTTCTTC.

This clone was seen a handful of times. V and J are TRBV6-8 and TRBJ1-4; 9 bases line up with TRBD1. CDR3 length equals 16 residues. Germline CDR1 reads MNHGY; CDR2 reads SAAAGT. J was trimmed by 8 bases and V by 7 bases; bases with no gene match: 14. DNA for the CDR3: TGTGCCAGCACTTGGGGGGGACAGGGAAAAGGGGAAAAACTGTTTTTT. The encoded protein is CASTWGGQGKGEKLFF.

The chain recombines TRBV7-2 with TRBJ1-2; 7 nucleotides line up with TRBD1. The CDR3 is 13 residues long. V was pared by 5 bases and J by 4 bases, with 4 bases of the junction left unmatched. Germline CDR1 and CDR2: SGHTA and FQGNSA. The CDR3 DNA follows: TGTGCCAGCAGCCCCGGACAGGCCTATGGCTACACCTTC. This gives the protein CASSPGQAYGYTF.

The chain joins TRBV7-2 to TRBJ2-3; TRBD2 matches at 8 bases. The germline CDR1 and CDR2 sequences are SGHTA and FQGNSA. This CDR3 is built from 14 residues. Trimming took 3 bases from V and 9 from J; bases not matched to a gene: 8. The CDR3 DNA follows: TGTGCCAGCAGCTTGCCTTACGGGAGGGGGACGCAGTATTTT. This sequence encodes CASSLPYGRGTQYF. The full variable domain, completed using reference TRBV7-2 and TRBJ2-3, is GAGVSQSPSNKVTEKGKDVELRCDPISGHTALYWYRQSLGQGLEFLIYFQGNSAPDKSGLPSDRFSAERTGGSVSTLTIQRTQQEDSAVYLCASSLPYGRGTQYFGPGTRLTVL.

This chain uses TRBV27 with TRBJ2-5, with D possibly being TRBD2 (5 bases). The V end was cut by 5 bases, the J end by 5 bases, with 15 bases between. In germline, CDR1 is MNHEY, CDR2 SMNVEV (reference sequence). This CDR3 region has 14 residues. CDR3 residues: CASSTLGRLETQYF. The CDR3 DNA sequence: TGTGCCAGCAGTACACTAGGGAGATTGGAGACCCAGTACTTC.